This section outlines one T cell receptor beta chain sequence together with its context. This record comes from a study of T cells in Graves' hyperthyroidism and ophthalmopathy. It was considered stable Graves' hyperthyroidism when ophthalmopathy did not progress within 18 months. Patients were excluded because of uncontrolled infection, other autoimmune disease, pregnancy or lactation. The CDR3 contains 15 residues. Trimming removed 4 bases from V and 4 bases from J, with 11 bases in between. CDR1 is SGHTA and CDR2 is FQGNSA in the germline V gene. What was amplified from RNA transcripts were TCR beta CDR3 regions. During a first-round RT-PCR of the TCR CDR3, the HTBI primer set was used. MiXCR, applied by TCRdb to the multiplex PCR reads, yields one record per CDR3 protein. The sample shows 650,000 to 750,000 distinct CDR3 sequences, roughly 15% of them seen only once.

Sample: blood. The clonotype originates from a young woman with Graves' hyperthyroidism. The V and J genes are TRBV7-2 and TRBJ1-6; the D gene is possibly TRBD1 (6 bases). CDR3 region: CASSSDRLYNSPLHF. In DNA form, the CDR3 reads TGTGCCAGCAGCTCGGACAGACTGTATAATTCACCCCTCCACTTT.